Presented here are 24 T cell receptor beta chains from one specimen sequenced in a study of blood T cell repertoires in COVID-19. Sequencing used immunoSEQ multiplex PCR; TCRdb keeps in-frame clones, though not all of them. Of about 200,000 clones in the sample, about 82% were seen once. Sequencing was performed on PBMCs or T cells enriched from blood (not recorded which). These receptors were taken from a man aged 35-49 years with acute COVID-19.

The V gene is TRBV29-1, the J gene TRBJ2-4, with TRBD2 as a possible D gene (5 bases). The germline V and J ends were trimmed by 4 bases and 5 bases, with 12 bases remaining between them. The CDR3 contains 13 residues. CDR1 SQVTM and CDR2 ANQGSEA come from the germline V gene. CDR3 nucleotides: TGCAGCGTTGGATCGAGGGCTGAAAACATTCAGTACTTC. Its protein is CSVGSRAENIQYF.

The V gene is TRBV7-2, the J gene TRBJ2-1; 12 positions agree with TRBD1. CDR1 is SGHTA, CDR2 FQGNSA, per germline. V shed 4 bases and J 7 bases; nucleotides not matched to a gene: 5. The CDR3 covers 15 residues. CDR3 sequence: CASSSGTGGMNEQFF. Written as DNA, the CDR3 is TGTGCCAGCAGCTCCGGGACAGGGGGCATGAATGAGCAGTTCTTC. The full variable domain, completed using reference TRBV7-2 and TRBJ2-1, is GAGVSQSPSNKVTEKGKDVELRCDPISGHTALYWYRQSLGQGLEFLIYFQGNSAPDKSGLPSDRFSAERTGGSVSTLTIQRTQQEDSAVYLCASSSGTGGMNEQFFGPGTRLTVL.

This rearrangement joins TRBV7-6 to TRBJ2-2; a possible D gene is TRBD2 (6 bases). Trimming pared 1 base from V and 7 bases from J, leaving 13 bases between. Per germline, CDR1 SGHVS and CDR2 FNYEAQ. The CDR3 length is 15 residues. CDR3 sequence: CASSLGAQRVGELFF. Written as DNA, the CDR3 is TGTGCCAGCAGCTTAGGGGCTCAGCGGGTCGGGGAGCTGTTTTTT.

The gene calls are TRBV9 and TRBJ2-2; 14 nucleotides align to TRBD2. Germline V CDR1 and CDR2: SGDLS, YYNGEE. After removal of 3 bases from V and 7 bases from J, the junction contained 8 bases not matched to a gene. The CDR3 is 17 amino acids. The CDR3 DNA reads as TGTGCCAGCAGCGGCCTCCGACTAGCGGGAGGGGTCGGGGAGCTGTTTTTT. Translated: CASSGLRLAGGVGELFF.

This rearrangement joins TRBV28 to TRBJ1-2; D perhaps matches TRBD1 (5 bases). V dropped 7 bases and J dropped 4 bases, with 16 bases sitting between them. The V gene's germline CDR1 is MDHEN and CDR2 SYDVKM. This CDR3 spans 14 amino acids. The chain's CDR3 is CASTRGVRIYGYTF. CDR3 DNA: TGTGCCAGCACCCGGGGGGTCCGGATCTATGGCTACACCTTC.

The table lists this clone with a few counts. This sequence joins TRBV5-4 and TRBJ2-2; TRBD2 agrees at 13 bases. V shed 1 base and J 6 bases; nucleotides not matched to a gene: 6. The CDR3 has 17 amino acids. In germline, CDR1 is SGHNT, CDR2 YYREEE (reference sequence). CDR3 protein: CASSLSGLAGAAGELFF. Written as DNA, the CDR3 is TGTGCCAGCAGCTTGAGCGGACTAGCGGGAGCTGCCGGGGAGCTGTTTTTT.

The chain carries TRBV6-5 and TRBJ1-5; TRBD1 is a possible D gene (6 bases). CDR1 and CDR2 (germline): MNHEY, SVGAGI. V lost 5 bases and J 4 bases, leaving 12 bases between the germline ends. The CDR3 runs to 14 residues. CDR3 nucleotides: TGTGCCAGCAGTCCGGGACAACCTAATCAGCCCCAGCATTTT. It specifies CASSPGQPNQPQHF.

This clone was counted only a few times. The V call is TRBV6-5, the J call TRBJ1-6, with D uncertain. With 0 bases removed from V and 6 bases from J, the gap between germline ends came to 12 bases. The CDR3 is made up of 16 amino acids. Germline V gene data show CDR1 as MNHEY and CDR2 as SVGAGI. The CDR3 loop is CASSYSMAGGNSPLHF. In nucleotides, the CDR3 is TGTGCCAGCAGTTACTCGATGGCAGGTGGTAATTCACCCCTCCACTTT.

The chain's CDR3 is CASSQRGGSGETQYF. The CDR3 DNA reads as TGTGCCAGCAGTCAAAGGGGCGGGAGCGGAGAGACCCAGTACTTC. This sequence joins TRBV2 and TRBJ2-5; 7 bases agree with TRBD2. The CDR3 has 15 amino acids. V lost 5 bases to trimming and J lost 4 bases; unmatched junction nucleotides: 10. CDR1 SNHLY and CDR2 FYNNEI come from the germline V gene.

The chain employs TRBV9 and TRBJ2-7; 9 positions agree with TRBD2. V gave up 0 bases and J gave up 2 bases; unmatched junction bases: 3. The length of the CDR3 is 15 residues. Germline CDR1 reads SGDLS; CDR2 reads YYNGEE. The CDR3 nucleotides are TGTGCCAGCAGCGTAGGAATAGCGGGAGCCTACGAGCAGTACTTC. It encodes CASSVGIAGAYEQYF.

The gene calls are TRBV9 and TRBJ1-3; TRBD1 agrees at 7 bases. The CDR3 loop spans 16 amino acids. Germline CDR1 and CDR2: SGDLS and YYNGEE. V lost 2 bases, J lost 3 bases, and 8 bases stayed unmatched. The CDR3 loop is CASSVSPGGYGNTIYF. The CDR3 coding sequence is TGTGCCAGCAGCGTTTCTCCAGGGGGGTATGGAAACACCATATATTTT.

V gene TRBV5-6 combines with J gene TRBJ2-7, with D possibly TRBD1 on 5 matching bases. The CDR3 has 15 residues. Germline-derived CDR1 and CDR2 are SGHDT and YYEEEE. V lost 1 base, J lost 4 bases, and 15 bases lay in between. The CDR3 DNA follows: TGTGCCAGCAGCTTGTACCAGGGTAGGGTATACGAGCAGTACTTC. Its protein product is CASSLYQGRVYEQYF.

The chain combines TRBV27 with TRBJ2-4; a possible D gene is TRBD1 (5 bases). Germline V CDR1 and CDR2: MNHEY, SMNVEV (reference sequence). Trimming removed 4 bases from V and 1 base from J, with 20 bases in between. The CDR3 contains 18 residues. The CDR3 coding sequence is TGTGCCAGCAGTTCTCTAGACAGTGGGGCAGCGGCCAAAAACATTCAGTACTTC. Amino acids: CASSSLDSGAAAKNIQYF.

This clone came up a few times. The V gene is TRBV10-3, the J gene TRBJ1-2, with 7 bases lining up with TRBD1. CDR1 and CDR2 (germline): ENHRY, SYGVKD. Unmatched junction bases numbered 6, after V lost 5 bases and J lost 6 bases. The CDR3 covers 13 residues. The CDR3 loop is CAISKEGGHGYTF. CDR3 coding DNA: TGTGCCATCAGTAAGGAAGGGGGCCATGGCTACACCTTC.

V usage is TRBV23-1 and J usage is TRBJ2-7, with a weak D call TRBD2 (6 bases). TRBV23-1 falls under the ORF class, with uncertain function. Trimming left V 3 bases short and J 2 bases short, with 14 bases between. The CDR3 spans 15 residues. The CDR3 nucleotides are TGCGCCAGCAGTCACGTGCCGGGACTTACCTACGAGCAGTACTTC. Translated, it gives CASSHVPGLTYEQYF.

This rearrangement joins TRBV19 to TRBJ1-2, with D unresolved. The CDR3 is 15 residues long. The ends were cut back, 3 bases at V and 2 bases at J, with 13 bases in the middle. Germline CDR1 LNHDA, CDR2 SQIVND (reference sequence). For the CDR3, the DNA is TGTGCCAGTAGTATTGGTTATGGGGAGAACTATGGCTACACCTTC. The encoded protein is CASSIGYGENYGYTF.

The gene calls are TRBV7-9 and TRBJ1-5, with TRBD1 as a possible D gene (5 bases). The V gene lost 5 bases and the J gene lost 0 bases, with 17 bases spanning the gap. This CDR3 is 17 amino acids long. Germline lookup yields CDR1 SEHNR and CDR2 FQNEAQ (reference sequence). The CDR3 sequence is CASSRPGQNYSNQPQHF. The CDR3 coding sequence is TGTGCCAGCAGCCGACCAGGACAAAACTATAGCAATCAGCCCCAGCATTTT.

CDR3 in amino acids: CAATRTSGNNEQFF. The CDR3 DNA sequence: TGTGCCGCGACCCGGACTAGCGGGAACAATGAGCAGTTCTTC. The rearrangement joins TRBV6-5 to TRBJ2-1; TRBD2 matches at 12 bases. The CDR3 covers 14 residues. The junction had 7 bases not matched to a gene; V was cut back by 11 bases and J by 5 bases. Germline loops: CDR1 MNHEY, CDR2 SVGAGI.

This chain joins TRBV5-6 and TRBJ1-5; 9 bases match TRBD1. The germline CDR1 and CDR2 sequences are SGHDT and YYEEEE. J lost 2 bases, V lost 5 bases, and 17 bases had no gene match. The CDR3 spans 19 residues. This CDR3 is CASSFQNRGREGGNQPQHF. In DNA form, the CDR3 reads TGTGCCAGCAGTTTTCAGAACAGGGGGCGCGAAGGGGGCAATCAGCCCCAGCATTTT.

The chain combines TRBV4-3 with TRBJ2-7; TRBD1 agrees at 10 bases. Germline CDR1 is LGHNA and CDR2 is YSLEER. V gave up 4 bases and J gave up 2 bases; unmatched junction bases: 8. There are 16 residues in the CDR3. CDR3 coding DNA: TGCGCCAGCAGCCTCCTGGGACAGGGGAGGGCCTACGAGCAGTACTTC. It translates to CASSLLGQGRAYEQYF.

The chain joins TRBV7-2 to TRBJ1-6, with 8 bases that match TRBD1. With 4 bases clipped from V and 7 bases from J, the junction kept 3 bases outside the gene matches. The CDR3 runs to 14 residues. The V gene's germline CDR1 is SGHTA and CDR2 FQGNSA. The chain's CDR3 is CASSSRTGNSPLHF. CDR3 DNA sequence: TGTGCCAGCAGCTCCCGGACAGGGAATTCACCCCTCCACTTT. Full variable domain (missing parts from reference TRBV7-2 and TRBJ1-6): GAGVSQSPSNKVTEKGKDVELRCDPISGHTALYWYRQSLGQGLEFLIYFQGNSAPDKSGLPSDRFSAERTGGSVSTLTIQRTQQEDSAVYLCASSSRTGNSPLHFGNGTRLTVT.

The chain combines TRBV7-9 with TRBJ1-4, with D tentatively TRBD1 (6 bases). Germline lookup yields CDR1 SEHNR and CDR2 FQNEAQ (reference sequence). V was pared by 5 bases and J by 7 bases, with 14 bases between. This CDR3 comprises 14 residues. The CDR3 sequence is CASSPGQTSEKLFF. The CDR3 DNA sequence: TGTGCCAGCAGCCCCGGACAGACAAGTGAAAAACTGTTTTTT.

This clone was observed a single time. The rearrangement uses TRBV2 and TRBJ2-7, with 13 bases aligning to TRBD2. CDR1 and CDR2 from the germline V gene are SNHLY and FYNNEI. J lost 6 bases, V lost 3 bases, and 11 bases had no gene match. The CDR3 loop spans 17 amino acids. The CDR3 loop reads CASSDLGLAGYTPEQYF. In nucleotides, the CDR3 is TGTGCCAGCAGTGATCTGGGACTAGCGGGATATACGCCCGAGCAGTACTTC.

This chain joins TRBV5-8 and TRBJ2-7; 11 bases fit TRBD2. Germline V gene data show CDR1 as SGHTS and CDR2 as YDEGEE. With V trimmed by 2 bases and J by 4 bases, 5 bases remained unmatched. This CDR3 is 15 amino acids long. CDR3 residues: CASSFLAGGIYEQYF. The DNA of the CDR3 is TGTGCCAGCAGCTTTCTAGCGGGAGGCATATACGAGCAGTACTTC.